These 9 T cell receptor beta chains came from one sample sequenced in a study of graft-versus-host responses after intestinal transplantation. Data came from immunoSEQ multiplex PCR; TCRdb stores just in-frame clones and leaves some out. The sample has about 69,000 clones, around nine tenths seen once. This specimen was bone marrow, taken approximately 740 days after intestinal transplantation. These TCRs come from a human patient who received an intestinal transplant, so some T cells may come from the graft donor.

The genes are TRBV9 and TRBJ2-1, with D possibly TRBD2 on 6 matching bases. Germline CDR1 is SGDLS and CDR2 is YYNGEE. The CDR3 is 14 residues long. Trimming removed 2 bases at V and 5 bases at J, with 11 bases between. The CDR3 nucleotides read TGTGCCAGCAGCGTGGAGGGGATTAACAATGAGCAGTTCTTC. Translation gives CASSVEGINNEQFF.

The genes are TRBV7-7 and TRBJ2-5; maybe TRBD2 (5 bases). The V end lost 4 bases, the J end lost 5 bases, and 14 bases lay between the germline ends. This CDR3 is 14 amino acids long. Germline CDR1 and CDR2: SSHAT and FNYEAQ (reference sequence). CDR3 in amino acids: CASSYTTGRETQYF. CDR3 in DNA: TGTGCCAGCAGCTACACAACGGGAAGGGAGACCCAGTACTTC.

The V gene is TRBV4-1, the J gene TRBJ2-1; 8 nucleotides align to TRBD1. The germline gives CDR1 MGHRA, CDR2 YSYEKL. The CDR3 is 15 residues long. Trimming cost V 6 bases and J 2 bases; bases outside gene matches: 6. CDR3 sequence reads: CASRETGEPYNEQFF. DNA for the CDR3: TGCGCCAGCAGGGAGACAGGGGAACCCTACAATGAGCAGTTCTTC.

The CDR3 DNA sequence: TGTGCCAGTAAACGACAGGGGGCTACCGCTAATGAAAAACTGTTTTTT. Its translation: CASKRQGATANEKLFF. The chain has TRBV19 and TRBJ1-4; 10 nucleotides agree with TRBD1. Per germline, CDR1 LNHDA and CDR2 SQIVND (reference sequence). With 7 bases clipped from V and 3 bases from J, the junction kept 8 bases outside the gene matches. This CDR3 region has 16 residues.

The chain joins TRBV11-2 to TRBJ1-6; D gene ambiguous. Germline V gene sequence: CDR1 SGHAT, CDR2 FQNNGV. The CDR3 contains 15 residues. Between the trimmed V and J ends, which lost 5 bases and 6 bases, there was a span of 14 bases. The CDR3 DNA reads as TGTGCCAGCAGCCAATACGAGAACTCTAATTCACCCCTCCACTTT. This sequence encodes CASSQYENSNSPLHF.

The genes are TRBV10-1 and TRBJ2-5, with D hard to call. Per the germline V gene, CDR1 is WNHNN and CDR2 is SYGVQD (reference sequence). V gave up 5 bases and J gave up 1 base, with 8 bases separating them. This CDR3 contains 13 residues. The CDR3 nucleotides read TGCGCCAGCAGTATGCACATCCAAGAGACCCAGTACTTC. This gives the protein CASSMHIQETQYF.

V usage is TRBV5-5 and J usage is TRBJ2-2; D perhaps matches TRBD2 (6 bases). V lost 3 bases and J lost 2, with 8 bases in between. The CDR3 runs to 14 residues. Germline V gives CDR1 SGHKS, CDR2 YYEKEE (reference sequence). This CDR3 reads CASSSGLNTGELFF. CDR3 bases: TGTGCCAGCAGCTCGGGACTCAACACCGGGGAGCTGTTTTTT.

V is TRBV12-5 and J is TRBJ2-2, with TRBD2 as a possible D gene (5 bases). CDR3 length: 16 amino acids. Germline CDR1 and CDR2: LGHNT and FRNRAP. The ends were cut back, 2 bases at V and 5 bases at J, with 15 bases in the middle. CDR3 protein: CASGLTRESNTGELFF. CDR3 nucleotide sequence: TGTGCTAGTGGTTTGACCCGGGAAAGTAATACCGGGGAGCTGTTTTTT.

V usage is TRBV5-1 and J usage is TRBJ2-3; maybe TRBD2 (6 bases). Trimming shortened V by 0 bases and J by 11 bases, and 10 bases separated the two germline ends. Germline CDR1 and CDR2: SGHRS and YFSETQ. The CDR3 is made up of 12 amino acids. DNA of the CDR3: TGCGCCAGCAGCTTGGCCGGGGGACGGCAGTATTTT. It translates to CASSLAGGRQYF.